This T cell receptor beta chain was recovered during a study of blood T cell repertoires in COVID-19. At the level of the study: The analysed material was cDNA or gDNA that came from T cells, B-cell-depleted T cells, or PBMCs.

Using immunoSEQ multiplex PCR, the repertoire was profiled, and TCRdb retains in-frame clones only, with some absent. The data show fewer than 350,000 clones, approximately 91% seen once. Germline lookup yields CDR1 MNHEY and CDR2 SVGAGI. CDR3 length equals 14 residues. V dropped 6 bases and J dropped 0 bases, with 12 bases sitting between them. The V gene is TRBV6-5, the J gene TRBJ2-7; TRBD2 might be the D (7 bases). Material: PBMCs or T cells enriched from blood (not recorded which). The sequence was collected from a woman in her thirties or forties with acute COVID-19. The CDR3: CASSLGGASYEQYF. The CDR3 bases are TGTGCCAGCAGCCTGGGGGGGGCCTCCTACGAGCAGTACTTC.